Reported below is one T cell receptor beta chain. Measured with immunoSEQ multiplex PCR; TCRdb has only the in-frame clones, and not every one. The sample has fewer than 250,000 clones, around four fifths seen once. The record originates from a study of blood T cell repertoires in COVID-19. J gave up 5 bases and V 4 bases, and 11 bases lay outside the gene matches. Germline loops: CDR1 SGHRS, CDR2 YFSETQ. This CDR3 comprises 16 residues. Sequencing was performed on peripheral blood. This sequence joins TRBV5-1 and TRBJ2-2; 7 nucleotides align to TRBD2. This receptor was taken from a woman aged 70 to 79 with active or convalescent COVID-19. CDR3 DNA sequence: TGCGCCAGCAGCGCCCAGCTAGCGGACGTTACCGGGGAGCTGTTTTTT. This gives the protein CASSAQLADVTGELFF. Based on the CDR3 plus reference TRBV5-1 and TRBJ2-2, the full variable domain is KAGVTQTPRYLIKTRGQQVTLSCSPISGHRSVSWYQQTPGQGLQFLFEYFSETQRNKGNFPGRFSGRQFSNSRSEMNVSTLELGDSALYLCASSAQLADVTGELFFGEGSRLTVL.